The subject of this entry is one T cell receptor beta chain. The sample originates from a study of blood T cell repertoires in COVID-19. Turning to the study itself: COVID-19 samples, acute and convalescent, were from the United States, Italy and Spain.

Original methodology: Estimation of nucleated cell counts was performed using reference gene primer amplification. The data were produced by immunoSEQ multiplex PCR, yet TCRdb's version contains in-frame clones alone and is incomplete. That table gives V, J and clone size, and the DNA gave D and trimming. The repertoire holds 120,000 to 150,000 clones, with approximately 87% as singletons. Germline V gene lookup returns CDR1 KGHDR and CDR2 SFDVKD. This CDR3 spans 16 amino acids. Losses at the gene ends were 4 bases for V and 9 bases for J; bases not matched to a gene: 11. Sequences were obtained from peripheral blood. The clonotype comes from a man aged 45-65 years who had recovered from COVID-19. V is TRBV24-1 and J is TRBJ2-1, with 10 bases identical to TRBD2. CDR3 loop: CATSDKRGGSLFEQFF. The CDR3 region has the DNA TGTGCCACCAGTGACAAGCGGGGGGGCTCTTTGTTTGAGCAGTTCTTC.